This TCR beta chain emerged from a study of T cells after yellow fever vaccination. Study-wide context: Preparation used SMART-Seq v4 Ultra Low Input for the low-cell-number fractions. Study observations and caveats: Few clonotypes appeared in both CD4 and CD8 compartments. The study re-detected most primary-vaccination clones after the booster (about 95% CD4, around 89% CD8).

TCRdb recomputed calls from the 5' RACE reads with MiXCR, one row per CDR3 protein. This table holds 510,000 or so distinct CDR3 sequences, about 19% found once. The germline gives CDR1 SGHTA, CDR2 FQGNSA. CDR3 length: 14 residues. V trimming: 5 bases; J trimming: 6 bases; junction bases outside the gene matches: 8. This clonotype occurred a few times. Its target is unknown. The specimen comprised PBMCs, sampled 15 days after the yellow fever booster vaccination. The chain links TRBV7-2 to TRBJ2-7; 9 nucleotides agree with TRBD1. The receptor's source is a man aged 25-45 years who received the YFV17D yellow fever vaccine. The CDR3 loop reads CASSAGQGFGEQYF. In nucleotides, the CDR3 is TGTGCCAGCAGCGCGGGACAGGGATTTGGCGAGCAGTACTTC.